The next 28 T cell receptor beta chains were all read from a single sample in a study of CD8+ T cells in alopecia areata. RNA extraction and reverse transcription yielded cDNA as sequencing template. The method was immunoSEQ multiplex PCR; TCRdb's version includes in-frame clones alone and lacks a portion of them. The sample comprises approximately 300,000 clones, over 45% of which are singletons, and about 1.7% rests with the top ten. The treatment: oral pan-JAK inhibitor, 5-10 mg twice daily. The sample in question was CD4+ T cells sorted from blood, obtained at week 24, from a patient treated with tofacitinib. The receptors derive from a human donor with alopecia areata.

As to this clone: At the DNA level, this CDR3 is encoded by other sequences in the same sample as well. In DNA form, the CDR3 reads TGCGCCAGCAGCTTGGGGACAGGATACAATGAGCAGTTCTTC. This translates into CASSLGTGYNEQFF. This chain links TRBV5-1 with TRBJ2-1; 7 bases map to TRBD1. CDR1 is SGHRS and CDR2 is YFSETQ in the germline V gene. The J segment lost 4 bases and the V segment lost 0 bases, leaving 1 base of the junction unmatched. The CDR3 extends over 14 amino acids.

The CDR3 protein is CASSPSPFTGTELSYEQYF. The DNA for the CDR3 is TGTGCCAGCTCACCATCCCCATTTACCGGGACAGAGTTATCCTACGAGCAGTACTTC. V gene TRBV18 combines with J gene TRBJ2-7; TRBD1 matches 7 bases. Germline V gene lookup returns CDR1 KGHSH and CDR2 LQKENI. CDR3 length: 19 amino acids. V was clipped by 2 bases and J by 1 base; unmatched bases: 17.

The CDR3 DNA sequence: TGCAGCGTCAAAGGACTAGCGGGGGGCGAGCAGTACTTC. Its translation: CSVKGLAGGEQYF. The chain recombines TRBV29-1 with TRBJ2-7, with 14 bases lining up with TRBD2. Germline loops: CDR1 SQVTM, CDR2 ANQGSEA. The length of the CDR3 is 13 residues. Trimming at V came to 6 bases and at J to 6 bases, leaving 4 bases not matched to a gene.

V gene TRBV5-1 combines with J gene TRBJ1-2; tentatively, D is TRBD1 (6 bases). The CDR3 runs to 15 residues. Trimming took off 4 bases at V and 4 bases at J, with 17 bases between the two ends. Germline V gives CDR1 SGHRS, CDR2 YFSETQ. Here the CDR3 DNA reads TGCGCCAGCAGCCCTAGGACAGACCCCATCTATGGCTACACCTTC. It translates to CASSPRTDPIYGYTF.

The genes are TRBV2 and TRBJ1-5; D gene ambiguous. Germline lookup yields CDR1 SNHLY and CDR2 FYNNEI. V dropped 4 bases and J dropped 1 base, with 8 bases sitting between them. This CDR3 is 14 amino acids long. This CDR3 reads CASSGTVSNQPQHF. CDR3 coding DNA: TGTGCCAGCAGTGGCACGGTGAGCAATCAGCCCCAGCATTTT. Looking up the rest from reference TRBV2 and TRBJ1-5 gives the full variable domain: EPEVTQTPSHQVTQMGQEVILRCVPISNHLYFYWYRQILGQKVEFLVSFYNNEISEKSEIFDDQFSVERPDGSNFTLKIRSTKLEDSAMYFCASSGTVSNQPQHFGDGTRLSIL.

There are a few counts of this clone. The chain joins TRBV23-1 to TRBJ1-2; D is undetermined. TRBV23-1 is designated an ORF whose function remains uncertain. V lost 3 bases and J lost 4, with 9 bases in between. The CDR3 has 13 amino acids. Here the CDR3 reads CASSQLSPYGYTF. The DNA for the CDR3 is TGCGCCAGCAGTCAGTTAAGCCCCTATGGCTACACCTTC.

The chain carries TRBV25-1 and TRBJ1-5, with D perhaps matching TRBD1 (5 bases). This CDR3 is 14 amino acids long. The germline V gene has CDR1 MGHDK and CDR2 SYGVNS. Trimming removed 2 bases at V and 7 bases at J, with 12 bases between. CDR3 nucleotide sequence: TGTGCCAGCAGTGAAGCGGGACCGACGCAGCCCCAGCATTTT. As protein: CASSEAGPTQPQHF.

The rearrangement joins TRBV30 to TRBJ1-1; 7 positions match TRBD1. V lost 5 bases, J lost 3 bases, and 6 bases stayed unmatched. The germline CDR1 and CDR2 sequences are GTSNPN and SVGIG (reference sequence). This CDR3 is 13 amino acids long. CDR3 nucleotides: TGTGCCTGGTGCCGGGACAGATACACTGAAGCTTTCTTT. Its translation is CAWCRDRYTEAFF.

The chain employs TRBV29-1 and TRBJ2-3, with D tentatively TRBD1 or TRBD2 (6 bases each). Deletions cut 6 bases from V and 2 bases from J, with 15 bases between. This CDR3 is 14 amino acids long. Germline CDR1 and CDR2: SQVTM and ANQGSEA. DNA for the CDR3: TGCAGCGTGGGAGGACAGTTAGTCACAGATACGCAGTATTTT. This translates into CSVGGQLVTDTQYF.

In its sample, this clone was seen once. The chain combines TRBV2 with TRBJ2-2; TRBD1 agrees at 9 bases. There are 15 residues in the CDR3. Per the germline V gene, CDR1 is SNHLY and CDR2 is FYNNEI. The ends lost 8 bases at V and 1 base at J; junction bases unmatched: 5. The CDR3 DNA is TGTGCCAGCGCCTGGGACAGGGTGAACACCGGGGAGCTGTTTTTT. Its protein product is CASAWDRVNTGELFF.

This chain uses TRBV5-1 with TRBJ2-5; D possibly uses TRBD1 or TRBD2 (5 bases each). The CDR3 consists of 14 residues. V was shortened by 0 bases and J by 4 bases, with 10 bases between the two germline ends. CDR1 and CDR2 from the germline V gene are SGHRS and YFSETQ. CDR3 nucleotides: TGCGCCAGCAGCTTGGATTCAGGGAGAGAGACCCAGTACTTC. It yields the protein CASSLDSGRETQYF.

CDR3 in amino acids: CAWSRSEQLDAKTQYF. The CDR3 DNA follows: TGTGCCTGGAGCCGGAGTGAGCAACTCGATGCGAAGACCCAGTACTTC. J is TRBJ2-5 and V is TRBV30; D is ambiguous. This CDR3 contains 16 residues. V was clipped by 3 bases and J by 6 bases, with 23 bases between them. CDR1 and CDR2 from the germline V gene are GTSNPN and SVGIG (reference sequence).

The chain carries TRBV2 and TRBJ1-6, with 9 bases fitting TRBD1. The germline V gene has CDR1 SNHLY and CDR2 FYNNEI. The length of the CDR3 is 14 residues. The junction had 6 bases not matched to a gene; V was cut back by 7 bases and J by 8 bases. The CDR3 DNA reads TGTGCCAGCAAGGGGAGGACAGGGGATTCACCCCTCCACTTT. It translates to CASKGRTGDSPLHF. The full variable domain, its missing parts supplied by reference TRBV2 and TRBJ1-6, is EPEVTQTPSHQVTQMGQEVILRCVPISNHLYFYWYRQILGQKVEFLVSFYNNEISEKSEIFDDQFSVERPDGSNFTLKIRSTKLEDSAMYFCASKGRTGDSPLHFGNGTRLTVT.

In this sample, this clone turned up a few times. This rearrangement joins TRBV6-1 to TRBJ1-5, with 10 positions matching TRBD1. Germline lookup yields CDR1 MNHNS and CDR2 SASEGT. V gave up 3 bases and J gave up 0 bases; unmatched junction bases: 2. The CDR3 consists of 16 residues. CDR3 protein: CASSEDRGYSNQPQHF. The CDR3 DNA follows: TGTGCCAGCAGTGAGGACAGGGGGTATAGCAATCAGCCCCAGCATTTT.

This clone has a handful of counts. As DNA, the CDR3 is TGCGCCAGCAGCCAAACTGGCCCGGGGGGACGGGAGACCCAGTACTTC. Translating gives CASSQTGPGGRETQYF. The chain uses TRBV4-1 and TRBJ2-5; 7 bases are a match to TRBD2. Germline V CDR1 and CDR2: MGHRA, YSYEKL. V shed 2 bases, J shed 5 bases, and the junction held 11 bases outside the gene matches. The CDR3 totals 16 residues.

This clone was seen at least ten times. This chain links TRBV7-9 with TRBJ1-1; perhaps TRBD1 as D (5 bases). The CDR3 extends over 14 amino acids. Germline V gives CDR1 SEHNR, CDR2 FQNEAQ (reference sequence). The ends were cut back, 5 bases at V and 5 bases at J, with 15 bases in the middle. The CDR3 protein is CASSLRVGETEAFF. The CDR3 nucleotides are TGTGCCAGCAGCCTGAGAGTAGGGGAAACTGAAGCTTTCTTT.

The V and J genes are TRBV6-6 and TRBJ2-3; D ambiguous. The CDR3 extends over 11 amino acids. The germline V gene has CDR1 MNHNY and CDR2 SVGAGI (reference sequence). V was shortened by 8 bases and J by 3 bases, with 6 bases between the two germline ends. The CDR3 DNA reads TGTGCCAGCGTTGGTACAGATACGCAGTATTTT. It translates to CASVGTDTQYF.

This clone appeared a single time. The chain joins TRBV4-1 to TRBJ1-4; 7 bases map to TRBD1. This CDR3 comprises 18 residues. V dropped 1 base and J dropped 11; count of bases not matched to a gene: 19. The germline gives CDR1 MGHRA, CDR2 YSYEKL. The CDR3 nucleotides read TGCGCCAGCAGCCAAGTGAGGGGTACAGGGGAACCCTTGGGGAAACTGTTTTTT. Its translation: CASSQVRGTGEPLGKLFF.

This chain connects TRBV6-5 to TRBJ2-2, with D unclear. The V gene lost 2 bases and the J gene lost 2 bases, with 9 bases spanning the gap. CDR3 length: 15 amino acids. Germline V lookup: CDR1 MNHEY, CDR2 SVGAGI. The CDR3 spells CASSYNPGNTGELFF. In nucleotides, the CDR3 is TGTGCCAGCAGTTACAACCCGGGCAACACCGGGGAGCTGTTTTTT.

The chain links TRBV27 to TRBJ2-3; a weak D match, TRBD2 (5 bases). Trimming left V 6 bases short and J 3 bases short, with 13 bases between. Germline CDR1 MNHEY, CDR2 SMNVEV (reference sequence). This CDR3 contains 14 residues. The CDR3 nucleotides are TGTGCCAGCAGCCCGGGGTCTTGGACAGATACGCAGTATTTT. The encoded protein is CASSPGSWTDTQYF.

The chain uses TRBV5-1 and TRBJ1-1; D gene ambiguous. The CDR3 totals 14 residues. The V gene lost 0 bases and the J gene lost 5 bases, with 11 bases spanning the gap. The germline V gene encodes CDR1 SGHRS and CDR2 YFSETQ. The DNA of the CDR3 is TGCGCCAGCAGCTTGGGCGGGCAAGGTACTGAAGCTTTCTTT. Protein product: CASSLGGQGTEAFF.

This clone was recorded only once. The chain is built from TRBV7-3 and TRBJ2-2; D is ambiguous. CDR1 is SGHTA, CDR2 FQGTGA, per germline. Trimming left V 4 bases short and J 3 bases short, with 6 bases between. The CDR3 sequence is 13 residues long. CDR3: CASSSSYTGELFF. The CDR3 DNA reads as TGTGCCAGCAGCTCTTCTTACACCGGGGAGCTGTTTTTT.

The rearrangement joins TRBV2 to TRBJ2-2, with 7 bases matching TRBD2. The ends lost 2 bases at V and 0 bases at J; junction bases unmatched: 0. The CDR3 has 15 amino acids. Germline CDR1 reads SNHLY; CDR2 reads FYNNEI. Written as DNA, the CDR3 is TGTGCCAGCAGTGAACTAGCGGCGAACACCGGGGAGCTGTTTTTT. The encoded protein is CASSELAANTGELFF.

This chain connects TRBV29-1 to TRBJ1-5, with no clear D. Trimming removed 6 bases from V and 8 bases from J, with 11 bases in between. The CDR3 is made up of 11 amino acids. Germline lookup yields CDR1 SQVTM and CDR2 ANQGSEA. DNA of the CDR3: TGCAGCGTCCCAAGCGGGAAGCCCCAGCATTTT. It encodes CSVPSGKPQHF. The whole variable domain, filled in from reference TRBV29-1 and TRBJ1-5, reads SAVISQKPSRDICQRGTSLTIQCQVDSQVTMMFWYRQQPGQSLTLIATANQGSEATYESGFVIDKFPISRPNLTFSTLTVSNMSPEDSSIYLCSVPSGKPQHFGDGTRLSIL.

This chain connects TRBV7-9 to TRBJ2-7, with 7 bases that match TRBD1. Germline CDR1 is SEHNR and CDR2 is FQNEAQ (reference sequence). The V segment lost 1 base and the J segment 1 base; nucleotides outside the gene matches: 10. CDR3 length: 17 amino acids. The CDR3 loop reads CASSLGGVTGISYEQYF. Written as DNA, the CDR3 is TGTGCCAGCAGCTTAGGGGGAGTGACAGGGATATCCTACGAGCAGTACTTC.

This clone came up once. The CDR3 DNA follows: TGTGCCAGCAGCTTAGGCTCGGGGGCGGACTATGGCTACACCTTC. This gives the protein CASSLGSGADYGYTF. The chain combines TRBV7-6 with TRBJ1-2; possibly TRBD1 for D (6 bases). Germline V CDR1 and CDR2: SGHVS, FNYEAQ. The V gene lost 1 base and the J gene lost 3 bases, with 12 bases spanning the gap. The CDR3 has 15 residues.

The J gene is TRBJ2-7, the V gene TRBV18, with D tentatively TRBD1 (6 bases). Germline CDR1 and CDR2: KGHSH and LQKENI. The CDR3 length is 13 residues. The V end was cut by 3 bases, the J end by 4 bases, with 10 bases between. CDR3 loop: CASSPGTSYEQYF. The CDR3 DNA follows: TGTGCCAGCTCACCCGGGACATCTTACGAGCAGTACTTC.

The genes are TRBV7-6 and TRBJ2-3; 8 nucleotides match TRBD1. This CDR3 spans 16 amino acids. With 5 bases clipped from V and 4 bases from J, the junction kept 11 bases outside the gene matches. The V gene's germline CDR1 is SGHVS and CDR2 FNYEAQ. The CDR3 is CASSATGGQGADTQYF. The CDR3 nucleotides are TGTGCCAGCAGCGCAACGGGCGGACAGGGAGCAGATACGCAGTATTTT.